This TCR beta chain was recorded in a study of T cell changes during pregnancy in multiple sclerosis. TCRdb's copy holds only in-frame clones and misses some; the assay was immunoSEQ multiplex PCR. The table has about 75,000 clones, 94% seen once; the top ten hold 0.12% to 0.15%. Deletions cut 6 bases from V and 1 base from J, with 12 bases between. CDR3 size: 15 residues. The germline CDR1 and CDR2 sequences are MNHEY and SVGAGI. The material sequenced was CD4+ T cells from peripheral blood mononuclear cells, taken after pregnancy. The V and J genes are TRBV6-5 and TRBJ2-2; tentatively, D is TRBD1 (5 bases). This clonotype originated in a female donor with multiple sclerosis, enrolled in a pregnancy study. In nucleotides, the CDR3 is TGTGCCAGCAGGGAGACAGTTCAGAACACCGGGGAGCTGTTTTTT. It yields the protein CASRETVQNTGELFF.